These 20 T cell receptor beta chains came from one sample sequenced in a study of CD8+CD57+ T cells in acquired aplastic anemia. Patients picked for sequencing had shown CD8+CD57+ cell expansion detected by flow cytometry. Profiles of TCR beta VDJ and CDR3 were generated from a genomic DNA template. TCRdb reprocessed the reads via MiXCR and lists one record per CDR3 protein. The sample has some 160,000 distinct CDR3 sequences, 45% to 50% seen once; the top ten hold roughly 30%. The sample consisted of sorted CD4+, CD8+, or CD8+CD57+ T cells (not recorded which) from PBMCs. The receptors stem from a human donor with aplastic anemia.

This clonotype was counted only a few times. The chain links TRBV4-2 to TRBJ2-7; 8 bases map to TRBD2. Germline CDR1 and CDR2: LGHNA and YNFKEQ. Trimming took 0 bases from V and 0 from J; bases not matched to a gene: 13. The CDR3 extends over 19 amino acids. The CDR3 DNA is TGTGCCAGCAGCCAAGATCCCGGACTTAGCGGGACAAACTCCTACGAGCAGTACTTC. Amino acids: CASSQDPGLSGTNSYEQYF.

This clonotype was counted a single time. Possible read error: a much larger clone is one base away. V and J are TRBV19 and TRBJ1-1; D is undetermined. The CDR3 runs 16 residues. CDR1 is LNHDA and CDR2 is SQIVND in the germline V gene (reference sequence). V lost 3 bases to trimming and J lost 5 bases, with 19 bases between them. The CDR3: CASSIIVVELGTEAFF. The CDR3 DNA sequence: TGTGCCAGTAGTATTATTGTGGTGGAGCTTGGGACTGAAGCTTTCTTT.

This clonotype was recorded many times. The genes are TRBV6-1 and TRBJ2-7; 7 bases are a match to TRBD1. J gave up 2 bases and V 6 bases, and 4 bases lay outside the gene matches. This CDR3 is 13 amino acids long. Germline CDR1 MNHNS, CDR2 SASEGT. The CDR3 spells CASRKGQTYEQYF. DNA for the CDR3: TGTGCCAGCAGAAAGGGACAGACCTACGAGCAGTACTTC.

This clonotype was seen ten or more times. The chain combines TRBV13 with TRBJ2-1; 11 positions match TRBD1. J gave up 6 bases and V 5 bases, and 6 bases lay outside the gene matches. The CDR3 extends over 15 amino acids. Germline V lookup: CDR1 PRHDT, CDR2 FYEKMQ (reference sequence). The CDR3 region is CASSRRTGGINEQFF. CDR3 DNA: TGTGCCAGCAGCCGTCGGACAGGGGGCATCAATGAGCAGTTCTTC.

This sequence joins TRBV29-1 and TRBJ1-1, with 9 nucleotides matching TRBD1. V gave up 6 bases and J gave up 4 bases; unmatched junction bases: 6. CDR3 length equals 13 residues. The germline gives CDR1 SQVTM, CDR2 ANQGSEA. The CDR3 DNA sequence: TGCAGCGTCACAGGGGGCATGGGCACTGAAGCTTTCTTT. As protein: CSVTGGMGTEAFF.

There are many counts of this clonotype. The rearrangement joins TRBV5-4 to TRBJ1-2; maybe TRBD1 (5 bases). The CDR3 runs to 14 residues. Trimming pared 0 bases from V and 4 bases from J, leaving 10 bases between. The germline V gene has CDR1 SGHNT and CDR2 YYREEE (reference sequence). DNA for the CDR3: TGTGCCAGCAGCTTGGCGGGGGGGTCCTATGGCTACACCTTC. Its protein is CASSLAGGSYGYTF. Variable domain in full (rest from reference TRBV5-4 and TRBJ1-2): ETGVTQSPTHLIKTRGQQVTLRCSSQSGHNTVSWYQQALGQGPQFIFQYYREEENGRGNFPPRFSGLQFPNYSSELNVNALELDDSALYLCASSLAGGSYGYTFGSGTRLTVV.

On this clonotype itself: Given a much more abundant clone one base away, this may be a read error. The rearrangement uses TRBV5-5 and TRBJ2-2; D gene unclear. Germline loops: CDR1 SGHKS, CDR2 YYEKEE (reference sequence). CDR3 length: 11 residues. The V and J ends lost 2 bases and 6 bases respectively, with 2 bases between them. CDR3 nucleotide sequence: TGTGCCAGCAGCTTCGCCGGGGAGCTGTTTTTT. Translated: CASSFAGELFF.

This rearrangement joins TRBV7-8 to TRBJ1-1, with D unclear. Germline lookup yields CDR1 SGHVS and CDR2 FQNEAQ. This CDR3 spans 14 amino acids. V was clipped by 5 bases and J by 1 base, with 11 bases between them. CDR3 region: CASSQNWGNTEAFF. The CDR3 DNA sequence: TGTGCCAGCAGCCAAAATTGGGGGAACACTGAAGCTTTCTTT.

This clonotype has at least ten counts. The chain links TRBV9 to TRBJ2-1; D is uncertain. CDR1 and CDR2 from the germline V gene are SGDLS and YYNGEE. V was pared by 7 bases and J by 6 bases, with 8 bases between. This CDR3 spans 11 amino acids. CDR3: CASSSINEQFF. As DNA, the CDR3 is TGTGCCAGCTCCTCTATCAATGAGCAGTTCTTC.

This clonotype was recorded at least ten times. This rearrangement joins TRBV13 to TRBJ1-1; D call uncertain. The CDR3 spans 13 residues. Per germline, CDR1 PRHDT and CDR2 FYEKMQ (reference sequence). V was trimmed by 1 base and J by 1 base, leaving 4 bases between them. The CDR3 spells CASSLAENTEAFF. CDR3 DNA sequence: TGTGCCAGCAGCTTAGCTGAGAACACTGAAGCTTTCTTT.

In its sample, this clonotype was seen once. The chain has TRBV20-1 and TRBJ1-1; no clear D. The CDR3 is 11 amino acids. V was shortened by 5 bases and J by 3 bases, with 7 bases between the two germline ends. Germline CDR1 is DFQATT and CDR2 is SNEGSKA (reference sequence). The CDR3 DNA sequence: TGCAGTGCTGTCGGCTACACTGAAGCTTTCTTT. Protein product: CSAVGYTEAFF.

This clonotype was seen ten or more times. The CDR3 DNA follows: TGTGCCAGCAGCGGACAGGGGTATGCAACTAATGAAAAACTGTTTTTT. It encodes CASSGQGYATNEKLFF. The gene calls are TRBV11-1 and TRBJ1-4, with 9 positions matching TRBD1. V shed 5 bases and J 0 bases; nucleotides not matched to a gene: 4. The germline V gene encodes CDR1 SGHAT and CDR2 FQDESV (reference sequence). The CDR3 runs to 16 residues.

This chain uses TRBV2 with TRBJ1-1; D might be TRBD1 (5 bases). The germline CDR1 and CDR2 sequences are SNHLY and FYNNEI. The CDR3 runs to 14 residues. Trimming left V 9 bases short and J 6 bases short, with 20 bases between. CDR3 protein: CASKGRDSVSEAFF. In nucleotides, the CDR3 is TGTGCCAGTAAGGGGCGAGACTCGGTCTCTGAAGCTTTCTTT. Full variable domain (remainder filled in from reference TRBV2 and TRBJ1-1): EPEVTQTPSHQVTQMGQEVILRCVPISNHLYFYWYRQILGQKVEFLVSFYNNEISEKSEIFDDQFSVERPDGSNFTLKIRSTKLEDSAMYFCASKGRDSVSEAFFGQGTRLTVV.

The CDR3 sequence: CAISEYGSGGRSGANVLTF. CDR3 coding DNA: TGTGCCATCAGTGAGTACGGGTCAGGGGGACGATCTGGGGCCAACGTCCTGACTTTC. The chain has TRBV10-3 and TRBJ2-6; 7 bases match TRBD1. Germline V gene lookup returns CDR1 ENHRY and CDR2 SYGVKD. V lost 1 base to trimming and J lost 1 base; unmatched junction nucleotides: 10. This CDR3 spans 19 amino acids.

The table lists this clonotype with many counts. The CDR3 region is CATSRDSLGQGAKAQPQHF. DNA of the CDR3: TGTGCCACCAGCAGAGATTCTTTGGGACAGGGGGCGAAGGCCCAGCCCCAGCATTTT. The chain recombines TRBV15 with TRBJ1-5; 12 positions agree with TRBD1. The CDR3 spans 19 residues. V lost 0 bases, J lost 7 bases, and 13 bases stayed unmatched. CDR1 and CDR2 from the germline V gene are LNHNV and YYDKDF (reference sequence).

This clonotype was counted once. The gene calls are TRBV19 and TRBJ1-2; D is ambiguous. Germline V lookup: CDR1 LNHDA, CDR2 SQIVND (reference sequence). The V end was cut by 11 bases, the J end by 3 bases, with 4 bases between. The CDR3 length is 9 residues. CDR3 in amino acids: CARHYGYTF. The CDR3 DNA reads as TGTGCCCGCCACTATGGCTACACCTTC.

This clonotype was seen repeatedly, ten times or more. This chain joins TRBV6-1 and TRBJ1-1, with TRBD1 identical over 7 bases. V was clipped by 4 bases and J by 6 bases; unmatched bases: 11. The CDR3 has 15 amino acids. Germline lookup yields CDR1 MNHNS and CDR2 SASEGT. This chain's CDR3 is CASSGIRQGGAEAFF. In nucleotides, the CDR3 is TGTGCCAGCAGTGGAATCCGACAGGGAGGCGCTGAAGCTTTCTTT.

The rearrangement joins TRBV19 to TRBJ2-7, with 7 bases aligning to TRBD1. The germline CDR1 and CDR2 sequences are LNHDA and SQIVND (reference sequence). This CDR3 has 15 amino acids. Unmatched junction bases numbered 13, after V lost 5 bases and J lost 6 bases. As DNA, the CDR3 is TGTGCCAGTAGTCATTGTGTGGGACAGCGCTGCGAGCAGTACTTC. Protein product: CASSHCVGQRCEQYF.

In its sample, this clonotype was seen many times. CDR3 loop: CASSFDRGVGGQFF. The CDR3 DNA is TGTGCCAGCAGCTTCGACAGGGGAGTAGGGGGGCAGTTCTTC. The J gene is TRBJ2-1, the V gene TRBV7-9; TRBD1 agrees at 8 bases. This CDR3 comprises 14 residues. Looked up from germline, CDR1 is SEHNR and CDR2 is FQNEAQ (reference sequence). V gave up 3 bases and J gave up 12 bases; unmatched junction bases: 10.

V is TRBV29-1 and J is TRBJ2-1; 13 bases are a match to TRBD2. CDR1 SQVTM and CDR2 ANQGSEA come from the germline V gene. V gave up 7 bases and J gave up 8 bases; unmatched junction bases: 11. The length of the CDR3 is 15 residues. The CDR3 nucleotides are TGCAGCGCCGCATCCGGGACTAGCGGGATTGATGAGCAGTTCTTC. Its protein product is CSAASGTSGIDEQFF.